This record concerns one T cell receptor (beta chain) sequence. The target antigen is unknown. CDR3 length: 14 residues. Germline V gene data show CDR1 as MGHRA and CDR2 as YSYEKL. V was trimmed by 0 bases and J by 9 bases, leaving 12 bases between them. The sample belongs to a study of cytomegalovirus exposure and HLA in healthy donors. PCR employed 60 Vbeta and 13 Jbeta primers. Libraries were prepared by immunoSEQ multiplex PCR; TCRdb keeps only in-frame clonotypes and omits some of them. The profile shows approximately 170,000 clones, around 80% of them singletons. Study-wide points: Accurate HLA-A and HLA-B prediction from TCR beta sequences was reported for most subjects.

The origin of this receptor is a woman aged 50 to 60 in good health and CMV-seropositive. The sample taken for sequencing was PBMCs. The V call is TRBV4-1, the J call TRBJ2-1; weak D call: TRBD1 (6 bases). CDR3 DNA: TGCGCCAGCAGCCAAGAAAGAACAGGGCGTGAGCAGTTCTTC. Translated: CASSQERTGREQFF.